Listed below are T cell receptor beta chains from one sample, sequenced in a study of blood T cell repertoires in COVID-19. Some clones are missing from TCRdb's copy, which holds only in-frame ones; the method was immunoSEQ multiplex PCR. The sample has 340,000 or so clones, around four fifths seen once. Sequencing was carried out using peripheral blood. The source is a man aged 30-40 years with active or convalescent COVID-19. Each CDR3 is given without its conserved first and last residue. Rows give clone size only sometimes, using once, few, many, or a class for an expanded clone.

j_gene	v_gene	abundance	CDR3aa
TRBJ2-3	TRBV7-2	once	ASSNRRDTDTQY
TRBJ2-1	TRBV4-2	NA	ASSKTGQRTYNEQF
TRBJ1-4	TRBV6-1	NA	ASSEFRGEKLF
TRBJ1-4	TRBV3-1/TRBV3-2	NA	ASSPRGRREKLF
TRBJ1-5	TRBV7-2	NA	ASSQDRHQPQH
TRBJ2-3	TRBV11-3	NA	ASSSGLAVTDTQY
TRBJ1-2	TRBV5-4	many	ASRSAGDYGYT
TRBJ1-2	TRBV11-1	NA	ASSLPGDRGYT
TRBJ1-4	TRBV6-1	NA	ASSEVSDAGEKLF
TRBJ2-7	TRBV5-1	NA	ASSPGTSGINEQY
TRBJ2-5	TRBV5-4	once	ASIYQETQY
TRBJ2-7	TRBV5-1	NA	ASSLEGVYSYEQY
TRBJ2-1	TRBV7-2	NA	ASSPRGTSSYNEQF
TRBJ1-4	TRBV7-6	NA	ASSLGGGAEGKLF
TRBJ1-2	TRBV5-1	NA	ASSLGGTGVYGYT
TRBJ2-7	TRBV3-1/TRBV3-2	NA	ALRHRGFYEQY
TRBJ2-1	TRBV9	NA	ASSFQREAYNEQF
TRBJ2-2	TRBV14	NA	ASSQFGGLTGELF
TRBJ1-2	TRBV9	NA	ASSAPPRKDGYT
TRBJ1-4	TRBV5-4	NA	ASHTAGANEKLF
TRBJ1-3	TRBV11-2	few	ASSFGPTGSGNTIY
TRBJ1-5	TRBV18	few	ASSPREGDPQH
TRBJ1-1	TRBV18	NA	ASSQRRGTGPSAF
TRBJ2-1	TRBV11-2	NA	ASSLDLGTGGYNEQF
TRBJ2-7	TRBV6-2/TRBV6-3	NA	ASSSAPGQGIEQY
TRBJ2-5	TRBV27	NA	ASSPQQGRETQY
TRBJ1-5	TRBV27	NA	ASSPKDFWGNQPQH
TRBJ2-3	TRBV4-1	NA	ASSQGLQPPDTQY
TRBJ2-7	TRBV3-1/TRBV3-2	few	ASSQGTGYDEQY
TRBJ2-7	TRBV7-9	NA	ASSLGGLAGEQY
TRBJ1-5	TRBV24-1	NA	ATGGTGFDQPQH
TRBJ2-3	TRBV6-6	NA	ASTRQYSGSDTQY
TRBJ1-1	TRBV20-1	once	SASLRVATEAF
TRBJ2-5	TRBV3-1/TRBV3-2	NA	ASSQDLLAGEETQY
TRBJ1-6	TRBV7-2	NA	ASSPARQGNYSPLH
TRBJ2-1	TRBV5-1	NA	ASSLGPENNEQF
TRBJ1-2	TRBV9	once	ASSGDSIYGYT
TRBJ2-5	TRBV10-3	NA	AISESGLAQETQY